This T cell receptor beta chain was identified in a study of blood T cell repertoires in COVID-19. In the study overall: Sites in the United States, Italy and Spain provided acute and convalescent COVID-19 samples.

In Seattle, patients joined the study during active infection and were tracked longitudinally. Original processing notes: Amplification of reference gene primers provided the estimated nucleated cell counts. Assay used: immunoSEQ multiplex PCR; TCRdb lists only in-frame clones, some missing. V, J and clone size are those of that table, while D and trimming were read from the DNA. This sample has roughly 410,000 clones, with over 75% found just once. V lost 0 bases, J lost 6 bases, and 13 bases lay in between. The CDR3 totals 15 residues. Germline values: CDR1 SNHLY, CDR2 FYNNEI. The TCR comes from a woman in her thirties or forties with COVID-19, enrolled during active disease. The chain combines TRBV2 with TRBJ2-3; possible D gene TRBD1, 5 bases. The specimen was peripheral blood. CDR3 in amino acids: CASSEAPGYRDTQYF. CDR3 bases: TGTGCCAGCAGTGAAGCCCCAGGGTATAGGGATACGCAGTATTTT.